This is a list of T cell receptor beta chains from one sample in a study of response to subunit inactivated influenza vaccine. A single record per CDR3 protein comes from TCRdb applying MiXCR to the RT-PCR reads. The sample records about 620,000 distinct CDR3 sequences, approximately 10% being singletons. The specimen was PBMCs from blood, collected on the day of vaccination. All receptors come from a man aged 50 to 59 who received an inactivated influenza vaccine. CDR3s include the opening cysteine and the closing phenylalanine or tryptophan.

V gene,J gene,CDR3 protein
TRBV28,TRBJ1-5,CGFGDSNQPQHF
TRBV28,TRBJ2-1,CASSSDAGPSYNEQFF
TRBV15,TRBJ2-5,CATSGGQSRGETQYF
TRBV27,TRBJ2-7,CASRLGLGYEQYF
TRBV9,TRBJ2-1,CASSATRVNEQFF
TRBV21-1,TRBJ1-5,CASSKEVGGNQPQHF
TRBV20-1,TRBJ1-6,CSAWGQEDFSPLHF
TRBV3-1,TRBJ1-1,CASSPGTGGRAFF
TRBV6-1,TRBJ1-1,CASSRSFGDTEAFF
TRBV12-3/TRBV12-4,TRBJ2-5,CASSDLETQYF
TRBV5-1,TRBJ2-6,CASSLGAIPRSGANVLTF
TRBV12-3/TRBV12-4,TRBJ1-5,CASSLRGIDQPQHF
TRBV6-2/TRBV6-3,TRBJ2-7,CASSTYPFGSKEQYF
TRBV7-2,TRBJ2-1,CASSLAAGTYNEQFF
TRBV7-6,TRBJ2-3,CASSTAGLVATDTQYF
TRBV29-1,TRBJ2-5,CSGEEYQETQYF
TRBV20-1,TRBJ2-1,CSARDWASMDEQFF
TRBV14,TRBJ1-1,CASSQDRGLGTEAFF
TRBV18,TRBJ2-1,CASSPAGADEQFF
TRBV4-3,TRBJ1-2,CASSQTDRAGYGYTF
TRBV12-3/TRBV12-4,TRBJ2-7,CASSTNRGLDEQYF